This T cell receptor (beta chain) is from a study of cytomegalovirus exposure and HLA in healthy donors. Study findings and constraints: Earlier findings revealed that most TCR beta V segments proved productive either about 87% or about 30% of the time. Many donors shared some public TCRs, even though most TCR sequences were rare.

The study ran its PCR with 60 Vbeta and 13 Jbeta primers. Assay: immunoSEQ multiplex PCR; the TCRdb copy retains only in-frame clones and omits some. The sample lists about 130,000 clones, roughly 80% occurring once. The CDR3 length is 15 residues. V was clipped by 8 bases and J by 5 bases; unmatched bases: 11. The germline V gene has CDR1 MNHEY and CDR2 SMNVEV (reference sequence). This clone was observed once. Its target is not known. There were likely unrecorded immune exposures, though donors were nominally healthy when sampled. This TCR was sampled from a female donor in good health and CMV-seronegative. Input material: PBMCs. This chain uses TRBV27 with TRBJ2-7, with TRBD2 matching 11 bases. The CDR3 sequence is CASAFSGRAWDEQYF. The CDR3 DNA follows: TGTGCCAGCGCTTTTAGCGGGAGGGCTTGGGACGAGCAGTACTTC.